This T cell receptor beta chain is from a study of shared clonotypes between healthy human individuals. Overall study findings and caveats: Donor clonotype sharing was expected to depend on sequencing depth. Limited genetic and exposure-history diversity came from having few donors.

On this clone: The antigen is undetermined.

The test was conducted at deep level. Some clones are missing from TCRdb's copy, which holds only in-frame ones; the method was immunoSEQ multiplex PCR. Of about 79,000 clones listed, 50% to 70% are singletons. Trimming took off 2 bases at V and 3 bases at J, with 20 bases between the two ends. The CDR3 is 18 residues long. Germline lookup yields CDR1 SGHRS and CDR2 YFSETQ. The sample comprised memory CD8+ T cells sorted from blood. The subset: CD45RO+ cells pooled with CCR7-negative TemRA cells. This receptor was obtained from a man younger than 45 in good health. V gene TRBV5-1 combines with J gene TRBJ2-2, with D perhaps assigned TRBD1 or TRBD2 (5 bases each). DNA for the CDR3: TGCGCCAGCAGCTTCATAAGGGACGGACGAGGAGACACCGGGGAGCTGTTTTTT. Protein sequence: CASSFIRDGRGDTGELFF.